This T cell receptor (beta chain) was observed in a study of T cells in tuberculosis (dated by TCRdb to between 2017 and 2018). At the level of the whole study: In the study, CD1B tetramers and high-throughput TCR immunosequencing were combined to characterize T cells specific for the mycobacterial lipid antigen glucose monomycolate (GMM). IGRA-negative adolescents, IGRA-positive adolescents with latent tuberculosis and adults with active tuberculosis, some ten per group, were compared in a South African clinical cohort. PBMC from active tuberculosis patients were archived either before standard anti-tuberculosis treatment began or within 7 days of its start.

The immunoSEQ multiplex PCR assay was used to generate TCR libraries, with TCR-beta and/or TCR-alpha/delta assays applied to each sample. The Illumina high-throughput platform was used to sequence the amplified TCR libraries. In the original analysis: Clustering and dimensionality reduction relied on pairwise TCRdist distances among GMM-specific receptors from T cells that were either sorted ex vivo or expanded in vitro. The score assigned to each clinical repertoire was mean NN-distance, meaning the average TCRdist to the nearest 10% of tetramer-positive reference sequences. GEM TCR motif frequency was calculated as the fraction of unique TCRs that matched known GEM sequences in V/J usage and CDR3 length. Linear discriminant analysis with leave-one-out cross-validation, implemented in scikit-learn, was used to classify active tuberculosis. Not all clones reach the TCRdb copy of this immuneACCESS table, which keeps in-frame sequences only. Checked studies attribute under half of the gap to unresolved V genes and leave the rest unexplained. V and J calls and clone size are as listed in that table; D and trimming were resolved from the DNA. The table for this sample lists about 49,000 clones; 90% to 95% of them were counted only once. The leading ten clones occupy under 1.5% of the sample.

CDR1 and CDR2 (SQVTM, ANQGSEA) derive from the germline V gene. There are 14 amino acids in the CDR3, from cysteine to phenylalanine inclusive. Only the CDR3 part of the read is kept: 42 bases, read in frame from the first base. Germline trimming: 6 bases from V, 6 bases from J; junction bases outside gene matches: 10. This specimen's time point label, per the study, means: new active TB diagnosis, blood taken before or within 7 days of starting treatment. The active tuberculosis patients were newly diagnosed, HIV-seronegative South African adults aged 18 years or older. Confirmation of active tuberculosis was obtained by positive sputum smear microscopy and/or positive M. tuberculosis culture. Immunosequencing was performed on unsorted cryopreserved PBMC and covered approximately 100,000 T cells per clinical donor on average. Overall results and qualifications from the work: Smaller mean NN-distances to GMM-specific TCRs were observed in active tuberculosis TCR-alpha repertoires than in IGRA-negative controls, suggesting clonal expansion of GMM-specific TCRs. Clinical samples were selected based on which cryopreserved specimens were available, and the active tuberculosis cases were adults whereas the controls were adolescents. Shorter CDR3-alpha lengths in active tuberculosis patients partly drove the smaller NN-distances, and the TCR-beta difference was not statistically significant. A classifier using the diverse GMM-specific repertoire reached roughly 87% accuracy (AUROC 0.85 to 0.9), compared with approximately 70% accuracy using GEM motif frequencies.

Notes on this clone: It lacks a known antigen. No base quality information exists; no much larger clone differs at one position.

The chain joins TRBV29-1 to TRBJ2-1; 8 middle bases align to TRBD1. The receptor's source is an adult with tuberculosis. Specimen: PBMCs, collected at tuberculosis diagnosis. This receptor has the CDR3 CSVSDRGSFNEQFF. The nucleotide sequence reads TGCAGCGTGTCTGACAGGGGATCGTTCAATGAGCAGTTCTTC.